This TCR beta chain came from a study of blood T cell repertoires in COVID-19. In the original analysis: Reference gene primer amplification gave nucleated cell count estimates. The table came from immunoSEQ multiplex PCR; TCRdb's copy has only in-frame clones and leaves some out. V and J calls and clone size are those listed in that table; D and trimming were worked out from the DNA. The sample lists some 350,000 clones; about nine tenths were seen once. The sequenced sample consisted of peripheral blood. The sequence was collected from a woman in her sixties or seventies with COVID-19, enrolled during active disease.

The DNA for the CDR3 is TGTGCCATCAGTGGACAGGGGCAAATATATTTT. Amino acids: CAISGQGQIYF. This chain links TRBV10-3 with TRBJ1-3, with 8 bases that match TRBD1. CDR3 size: 11 residues. With 4 bases clipped from V and 13 bases from J, the junction kept 3 bases outside the gene matches. CDR1 is ENHRY and CDR2 is SYGVKD in the germline V gene.